This entry features one T cell receptor beta chain sequence. The data were taken from a study of early T cells in non-severe SARS-CoV-2 infection. One entry per CDR3 protein, called by TCRdb with MiXCR from the 5' RACE reads. The table lists about 61,000 distinct CDR3 sequences, 9.5% to 15% of them singletons, with roughly 1.2% in the top ten. V lost 6 bases and J lost 5; bases outside the gene matches: 9. The CDR3 runs 13 residues. Germline V gene data show CDR1 as DFQATT and CDR2 as SNEGSKA (reference sequence). The sample here was whole blood, taken at baseline. The source is an adult who was a healthcare worker with PCR-confirmed SARS-CoV-2 infection or an uninfected control (not recorded which). The donor label of this sample is uncertain. V gene TRBV20-1 combines with J gene TRBJ1-2; 7 bases map to TRBD1. CDR3 coding DNA: TGCAGTGCCGACGACAGGGTACGGTATGGCTACACCTTC. The encoded protein is CSADDRVRYGYTF.